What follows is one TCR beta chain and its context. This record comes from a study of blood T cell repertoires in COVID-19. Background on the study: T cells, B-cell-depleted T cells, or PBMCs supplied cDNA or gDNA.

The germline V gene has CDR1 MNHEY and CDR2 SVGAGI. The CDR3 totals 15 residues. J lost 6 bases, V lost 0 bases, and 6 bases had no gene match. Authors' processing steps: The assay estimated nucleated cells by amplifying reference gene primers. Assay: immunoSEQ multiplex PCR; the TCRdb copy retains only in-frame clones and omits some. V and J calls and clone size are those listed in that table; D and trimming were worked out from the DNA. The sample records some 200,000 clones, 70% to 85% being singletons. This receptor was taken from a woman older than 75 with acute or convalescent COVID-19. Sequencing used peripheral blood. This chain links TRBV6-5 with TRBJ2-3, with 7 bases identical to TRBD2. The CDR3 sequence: CASSYSAGEVDTQYF. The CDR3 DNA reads TGTGCCAGCAGTTACTCCGCGGGGGAAGTCGATACGCAGTATTTT.